This T cell receptor beta chain is drawn from a study of cytomegalovirus exposure and HLA in healthy donors. Findings of the study overall: Rarity marked most TCR sequences, yet some public TCRs occurred in many donors. Within the data, a cluster of highly shared sequence variants was likely a sequencing artifact. Cytomegalovirus status was reportedly diagnosed by the classifier with high specificity and sensitivity. TCR beta sequences reportedly predicted the HLA-A and HLA-B alleles of most subjects accurately.

A word on this clone: No antigen is known for it.

Vbeta (60) and Jbeta (13) primers were used in the PCR. Only in-frame clones appear in the TCRdb table, and some are missing; sequencing was by immunoSEQ multiplex PCR. The sample consists of under 110,000 clones, roughly 74% of them appearing once. Trimming took 11 bases from V and 5 from J, leaving 18 bases between them. The CDR3 loop spans 13 amino acids. Germline V lookup: CDR1 LNHDA, CDR2 SQIVND (reference sequence). This clonotype was obtained from a woman between 40 and 50 years old in good health and CMV-seronegative. The rearrangement links TRBV19 to TRBJ1-2; D is possibly TRBD1 (5 bases). Material: PBMCs. The CDR3 bases are TGTGCCGCAGCTGATTCGGGACTTTATGGCTACACCTTC. Amino acid sequence: CAAADSGLYGYTF.